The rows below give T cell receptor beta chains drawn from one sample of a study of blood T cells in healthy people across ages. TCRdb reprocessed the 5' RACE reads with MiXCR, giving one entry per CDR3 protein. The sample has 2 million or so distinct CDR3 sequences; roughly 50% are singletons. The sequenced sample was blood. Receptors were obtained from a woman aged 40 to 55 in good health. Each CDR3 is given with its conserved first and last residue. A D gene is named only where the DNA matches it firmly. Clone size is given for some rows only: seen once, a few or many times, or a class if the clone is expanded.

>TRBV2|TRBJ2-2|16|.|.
TGTGCCAGCAGTGAAGCGCTGGCAATTAACACCGGGGAGCTGTTTTTT
CASSEALAINTGELFF
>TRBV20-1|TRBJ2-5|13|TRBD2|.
TGCAGTGCCCCGACTAGCGGGGGAGAGACCCAGTACTTC
CSAPTSGGETQYF
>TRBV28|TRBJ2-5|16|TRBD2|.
TGTGCCAGCAGTTCCGGGGAGGGCCGTTTCCAAGAGACCCAGTACTTC
CASSSGEGRFQETQYF
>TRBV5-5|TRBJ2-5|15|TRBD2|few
TGTGCCAGCAGCTTGAGGGGAGGGGTTGAAGAGACCCAGTACTTC
CASSLRGGVEETQYF
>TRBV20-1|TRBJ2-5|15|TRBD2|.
TGCAGTGCTTCTAGCGGGGGGACTGTCCAAGAGACCCAGTACTTC
CSASSGGTVQETQYF
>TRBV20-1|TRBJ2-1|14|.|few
TGCAGTGCTAGAGATAACAGGGCCGTTAATGAGCAGTTCTTC
CSARDNRAVNEQFF
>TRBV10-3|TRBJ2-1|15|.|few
TGTGCCATCAGTGAGTTGTGGAGCTCCTACAATGAGCAGTTCTTC
CAISELWSSYNEQFF
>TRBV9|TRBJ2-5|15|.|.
TGTGCCAGCAGCGGTCGAAAGGGGGGGCACGAGACCCAGTACTTC
CASSGRKGGHETQYF
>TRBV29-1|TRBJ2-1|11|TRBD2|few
TGCAGCGTCCTACTAGCGGGGGGAGGGTTCTTC
CSVLLAGGGFF
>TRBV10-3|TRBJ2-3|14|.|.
TGTGCCATCCGGACTCGCCCGGAGACAGATACGCAGTATTTT
CAIRTRPETDTQYF
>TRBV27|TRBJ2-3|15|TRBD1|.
TGTGCCAGCAGTCATATCGGACAGGGGGCAAATACGCAGTATTTT
CASSHIGQGANTQYF
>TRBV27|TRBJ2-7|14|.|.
TGTGCCAGCAGTCCTGGGCTGGGTATCTACGAGCAGTACTTC
CASSPGLGIYEQYF
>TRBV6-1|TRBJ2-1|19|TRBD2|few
TGTGCCAGCAGTCCAACGGGCGGGGGGTCTATTAGCTCCTACAATGAGCAGTTCTTC
CASSPTGGGSISSYNEQFF
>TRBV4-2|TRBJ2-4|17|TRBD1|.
TGTGCCAGCAGCCAAGATCCGGACAGGGGAACCAAAAACATTCAGTACTTC
CASSQDPDRGTKNIQYF
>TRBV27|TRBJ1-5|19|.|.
TGTGCCAGCAGTCCGTCGATGAAAGGGGGACGCCATAGCAATCAGCCCCAGCATTTT
CASSPSMKGGRHSNQPQHF
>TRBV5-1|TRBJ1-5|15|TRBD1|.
TGCGCCAGCAGCTTGGGAGGACAGGGAGAGATGCCCCAGCATTTT
CASSLGGQGEMPQHF
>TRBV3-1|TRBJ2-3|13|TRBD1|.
TGTGCCAGCAGCCAAGTTCGGACAGGGACGCAGTATTTT
CASSQVRTGTQYF
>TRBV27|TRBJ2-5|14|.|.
TGTGCCAGCACAAACCTTGGGCCCCCCGGGACCCAGTACTTC
CASTNLGPPGTQYF
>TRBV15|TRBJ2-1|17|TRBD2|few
TGTGCCACCAGCAACACCGTTACTAGCGGGGGAGGGGATGAGCAGTTCTTC
CATSNTVTSGGGDEQFF
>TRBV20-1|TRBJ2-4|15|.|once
TGCAGTGCTAGTGCTCTAGCGAGGGACAAAAACATTCAGTACTTC
CSASALARDKNIQYF
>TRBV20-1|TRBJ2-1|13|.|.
TGCAGTGCTAGAAGCCCAGATTTCAATGAGCAGTTCTTC
CSARSPDFNEQFF
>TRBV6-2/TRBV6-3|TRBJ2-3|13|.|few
TGTGCCAGCAGTTACTCTTCGTCAAATACGCAGTATTTT
CASSYSSSNTQYF
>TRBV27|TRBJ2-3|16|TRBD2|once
TGTGCCAGCAGTTTGGATGGACTAGCCTCCACAGATACGCAGTATTTT
CASSLDGLASTDTQYF
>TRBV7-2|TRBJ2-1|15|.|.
TGTGCCAGCAGCCAGTGGGGGGCTTCCTACAATGAGCAGTTCTTC
CASSQWGASYNEQFF
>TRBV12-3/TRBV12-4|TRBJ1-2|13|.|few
TGTGCCAGTGGGTCTGACTGGAACTATGGCTACACCTTC
CASGSDWNYGYTF
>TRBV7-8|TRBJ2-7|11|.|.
TGTGCCAGCAGCACGACCTGCGAGCAGTACTTC
CASSTTCEQYF
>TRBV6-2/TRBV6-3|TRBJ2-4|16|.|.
TGTGCCAGCAGTTACGGGGGGCGAATAGCCAAAAACATTCAGTACTTC
CASSYGGRIAKNIQYF
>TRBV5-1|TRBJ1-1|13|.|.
TGCGCCAGCAGCTTGAAAAGGAGGGGTGGAGCTTTCTTT
CASSLKRRGGAFF
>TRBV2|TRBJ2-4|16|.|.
TGTGCCAGCAGTGAAAGGTCAGACCTAGCCAAAAACATTCAGTACTTC
CASSERSDLAKNIQYF
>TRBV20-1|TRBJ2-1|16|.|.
TGCAGTTTTCAGAGTACAGCAGGGCTCTCCTACAATGAGCAGTTCTTC
CSFQSTAGLSYNEQFF